The rows below give T cell receptor beta chains drawn from one sample of a study of identical twins. TCRdb re-called the 5' RACE reads with MiXCR, one entry per CDR3 protein. The sample contains more than 400,000 distinct CDR3 sequences, about 16% of which appear only once. Separately, the same data were catalogued under a study of yellow fever vaccine responses in identical twins.

Material for sequencing was CD4+ T cells sorted from blood. The source is a woman aged 18-30 years in good health. Both conserved end residues are part of each CDR3. The D gene is left open where the match is weak.

TRBJ1-1	NA	TRBV28	CASIVGSGNTEAFF
TRBJ2-1	NA	TRBV28	CASSRDSQDYNEQFF
TRBJ2-3	TRBD2	TRBV12-3/TRBV12-4	CASTLAGVITDTQFF
TRBJ1-2	TRBD1	TRBV5-1	CASSSGGMDGYTF
TRBJ2-2	TRBD2	TRBV12-3/TRBV12-4	CVSGLAGGFANTGELFF
TRBJ2-4	NA	TRBV2	CASSETRVNIQYF
TRBJ2-2	NA	TRBV20-1	CSAPSSGRDTGELFF
TRBJ2-2	NA	TRBV6-5	CASSRVSGELFF
TRBJ2-3	NA	TRBV21-1	CASSKVFGGSTDTQYF
TRBJ2-1	NA	TRBV6-1	CASASPVKATNEQFF